Described below is a single T cell receptor beta chain sequence and its context. Germline CDR1 and CDR2: MNHEY and SVGEGT. The CDR3 is 13 amino acids. V lost 5 bases and J lost 4, with 11 bases in between. Clones were sequenced by immunoSEQ multiplex PCR, and TCRdb holds only the in-frame ones, with some missing. The table includes roughly 150,000 clones, about nine tenths detected once. These data are taken from a study of T cell responses to AZD1222 COVID-19 vaccine. Specimen: peripheral blood, collected on day 0 of MenACWY control vaccination. The V call is TRBV6-2 or TRBV6-3, the J call TRBJ1-1; the D gene is possibly TRBD1 (5 bases). This clonotype was obtained from an adult in good health. The CDR3 sequence is CASSPRDFTEAFF. CDR3 coding DNA: TGTGCCAGCAGTCCCCGGGACTTCACTGAAGCTTTCTTT.